The clone carrying this TCR beta chain was counted only a few times. Its antigen is currently unknown. The sample is drawn from a study of post-analysis software for immune sequencing data. Study results and caveats: With TRBV5-6, TRBV5-1 and TRBV20-1 included, about five TRBV segments were more frequent in patients than in controls.

Between the trimmed V and J ends, which lost 3 bases and 0 bases, there was a span of 13 bases. This CDR3 is built from 15 residues. Germline V CDR1 and CDR2: SGHKS, YYEKEE (reference sequence). Researchers reported that TCR beta cDNA libraries carried unique molecular identifiers. TCRdb called the PCR reads again in MiXCR, with one record for every CDR3 protein. This sample has 350,000 to 450,000 distinct CDR3 sequences; less than 40% occur once, and the top ten carry about an eighth. The chain combines TRBV5-5 with TRBJ2-7, with D possibly being TRBD1 or TRBD2 (6 bases each). This clonotype was obtained from a girl aged 10 to 17 with multiple sclerosis. The sequenced sample consisted of blood. The chain's CDR3 is CASSWVGGLSYEQYF. In DNA, the CDR3 is TGTGCCAGCAGCTGGGTGGGGGGCCTCTCCTACGAGCAGTACTTC.